These 19 T cell receptor beta chains were sequenced from one sample in a study of T cell responses to AZD1222 COVID-19 vaccine. TCRdb keeps only in-frame clones here, not all; method: immunoSEQ multiplex PCR. The sample carries approximately 150,000 clones, roughly nine tenths recorded once. Sample: peripheral blood, taken 28 days after the second AZD1222 dose. All receptors come from an adult who received the AZD1222 COVID-19 vaccine.

About this clone itself: Distinct nucleotide sequences in the sample also encode this CDR3. This chain uses TRBV10-3 with TRBJ2-7; D is perhaps TRBD1 or TRBD2 (5 bases each). V was cut by 7 bases and J by 5 bases, with 15 bases left in between. CDR1 and CDR2 from the germline V gene are ENHRY and SYGVKD. The CDR3 length is 13 residues. The CDR3 spells CAITGQGRDEQYF. In nucleotides, the CDR3 is TGTGCCATCACGGGGCAGGGAAGGGACGAGCAGTACTTC.

The chain joins TRBV7-6 to TRBJ2-7; the D gene is possibly TRBD2 (6 bases). Per the germline V gene, CDR1 is SGHVS and CDR2 is FNYEAQ. Deletions cut 1 base from V and 4 bases from J, with 11 bases between. CDR3 size: 14 residues. CDR3 sequence (DNA): TGTGCCAGCAGCTTAGAGAGGGACTCGTACGAGCAGTACTTC. Protein: CASSLERDSYEQYF.

This rearrangement joins TRBV21-1 to TRBJ2-5. TRBV21-1 is deemed a pseudogene. The CDR3 extends over 14 amino acids. DNA for the CDR3: TGTGCCAGCAGCAAGGGTTCTAAACCGGAGACCCAGTACTTC. The encoded protein is CASSKGSKPETQYF.

The V call is TRBV12-3 or TRBV12-4, the J call TRBJ1-4; D not certain. The CDR3 runs to 12 residues. V was clipped by 4 bases and J by 5 bases, with 5 bases between them. In DNA, the CDR3 is TGTGCCAGCAGTTCACACAATGAAAAACTGTTTTTT. Translating it yields CASSSHNEKLFF.

The J gene is TRBJ1-3, the V gene TRBV7-7; D unresolved. Germline CDR1 SSHAT, CDR2 FNYEAQ (reference sequence). The CDR3 is 13 residues long. V lost 5 bases and J 8 bases, leaving 13 bases between the germline ends. CDR3 DNA: TGTGCCAGCAGCCACTCGACACGCGACACCATATATTTT. Translating it yields CASSHSTRDTIYF.

The chain uses TRBV4-2 and TRBJ2-3; D gene uncertain. The CDR3 sequence is 15 residues long. V lost 0 bases and J 1 base, leaving 8 bases between the germline ends. Germline V CDR1 and CDR2: LGHNA, YNFKEQ. Written as DNA, the CDR3 is TGTGCCAGCAGCCAAGAGTTGCTAGGCACAGATACGCAGTATTTT. Translating it yields CASSQELLGTDTQYF.

In this sample, this clone turned up a few times. The V call is TRBV4-1, the J call TRBJ1-2; D may be TRBD1 (6 bases). CDR3 length: 13 amino acids. Trimming removed 1 base at V and 14 bases at J, with 17 bases between. The germline gives CDR1 MGHRA, CDR2 YSYEKL. Written as DNA, the CDR3 is TGCGCCAGCAGCCAAGGACTGACAGGAGTATCTACCTTC. Encoded protein: CASSQGLTGVSTF.

The chain links TRBV20-1 to TRBJ1-2; D remains ambiguous. The CDR3 length is 11 residues. Per germline, CDR1 DFQATT and CDR2 SNEGSKA (reference sequence). The V gene lost 6 bases and the J gene lost 8 bases, with 13 bases spanning the gap. The CDR3 reads CSATERWGYTF. In nucleotides, the CDR3 is TGCAGTGCCACAGAGCGATGGGGCTACACCTTC.

The CDR3 reads CASSIVGVLFF. The CDR3 coding sequence is TGTGCCAGTAGTATCGTGGGGGTACTGTTTTTT. V gene TRBV19 combines with J gene TRBJ1-4; a weak D match, TRBD1 (5 bases). CDR1 is LNHDA, CDR2 SQIVND, per germline (reference sequence). The CDR3 is 11 amino acids. The V and J ends lost 3 bases and 13 bases respectively, with 9 bases between them.

The rearrangement uses TRBV19 and TRBJ1-1; D is possibly TRBD1 (5 bases). Germline assignment: CDR1 LNHDA and CDR2 SQIVND (reference sequence). With 3 bases removed from V and 1 base from J, the gap between germline ends came to 12 bases. The CDR3 extends over 15 amino acids. This CDR3 is CASSIGSGTNTEAFF. In nucleotides, the CDR3 is TGTGCCAGTAGTATCGGGTCAGGGACGAACACTGAAGCTTTCTTT.

This rearrangement joins TRBV7-2 to TRBJ2-3, with D unresolved. CDR1 is SGHTA and CDR2 is FQGNSA in the germline V gene. The CDR3 covers 14 residues. Trimming stripped 1 base from V and 3 bases from J, with 8 bases between. In DNA, the CDR3 is TGTGCCAGCAGCTTAGGGTGGGGTACAGATACGCAGTATTTT. Translating it yields CASSLGWGTDTQYF.

The chain has TRBV6-5 and TRBJ1-5; tentatively, D is TRBD1 (6 bases). The V and J ends lost 4 bases and 5 bases respectively, with 9 bases between them. This CDR3 comprises 13 residues. From germline, CDR1 is MNHEY and CDR2 SVGAGI. The CDR3 sequence: CASSFNRDQPQHF. CDR3 coding DNA: TGTGCCAGCAGTTTTAACAGGGATCAGCCCCAGCATTTT.

The rearrangement joins TRBV18 to TRBJ2-1, with TRBD2 as a possible D gene (7 bases). Trimming removed 4 bases from V and 9 bases from J, with 19 bases in between. Germline CDR1 is KGHSH and CDR2 is LQKENI. This CDR3 is 15 amino acids long. In DNA form, the CDR3 reads TGTGCCAGCTCACTCGATAACTTGGCGGGGGCTGAGCAGTTCTTC. It specifies CASSLDNLAGAEQFF.

The J gene is TRBJ2-7, the V gene TRBV30, with D possibly matching TRBD1 (6 bases). CDR1 and CDR2 from the germline V gene are GTSNPN and SVGIG (reference sequence). V gave up 0 bases and J gave up 0 bases, with 15 bases separating them. The CDR3 spans 16 residues. CDR3 region: CAWSVQGGPISYEQYF. CDR3 DNA sequence: TGTGCCTGGAGTGTACAGGGTGGACCGATCTCCTACGAGCAGTACTTC.

The chain has TRBV5-1 and TRBJ1-1; TRBD1 matches 9 bases. The CDR3 covers 15 residues. CDR1 and CDR2 from the germline V gene are SGHRS and YFSETQ. V gave up 4 bases and J gave up 5 bases; unmatched junction bases: 9. CDR3 loop: CASSRPQGARTEAFF. In DNA form, the CDR3 reads TGCGCCAGCAGCCGCCCACAGGGGGCACGGACTGAAGCTTTCTTT.

This chain joins TRBV3-1 (or the pseudogene TRBV3-2) and TRBJ1-3; TRBD1 aligns across 7 bases. CDR1 and CDR2 (germline): LGHDT, YNNKEL (reference sequence). The J segment lost 1 base and the V segment lost 7 bases, leaving 16 bases of the junction unmatched. This CDR3 spans 18 amino acids. The CDR3 region is CASTPPPFDRDSGNTIYF. For the CDR3, the DNA is TGTGCCAGCACCCCGCCGCCCTTCGACAGGGATTCTGGAAACACCATATATTTT.

Remarks on this clone: Other DNA sequences of this sample code for an identical CDR3. The rearrangement links TRBV7-9 to TRBJ2-5; perhaps TRBD1 as D (6 bases). Germline V gene sequence: CDR1 SEHNR, CDR2 FQNEAQ (reference sequence). V lost 1 base, J lost 2 bases, and 8 bases lay in between. This CDR3 contains 14 residues. The CDR3, as DNA: TGTGCCAGCAGCTTAGGGGGGCTTCAAGAGACCCAGTACTTC. Translation: CASSLGGLQETQYF.

This sequence joins TRBV6-9 and TRBJ1-2; maybe TRBD1 (6 bases). Looked up from germline, CDR1 is MNHGY and CDR2 is SVAAGI. The CDR3 has 13 amino acids. V shed 7 bases and J shed 4 bases, with 13 bases lying between them. CDR3 sequence (DNA): TGTGCCAGCAACCCGGGCAGGGGCTATGGCTACACCTTC. This encodes CASNPGRGYGYTF.

The chain carries TRBV7-6 and TRBJ1-4; maybe TRBD1 (6 bases). The CDR3 has 15 residues. The V gene's germline CDR1 is SGHVS and CDR2 FNYEAQ. Between the trimmed V and J ends, which lost 1 base and 7 bases, there was a span of 13 bases. The DNA of the CDR3 is TGTGCCAGCAGCTTAGGGGCAGGGGTGGCTGAAAAACTGTTTTTT. This gives the protein CASSLGAGVAEKLFF.